This T cell receptor beta chain is drawn from a study of control samples from healthy donors and cancer patients (dated by TCRdb to 2020 to 2022). After removal of 10 bases from V and 3 bases from J, the junction retains 2 bases not matched to a gene. Taken from the germline V gene, the CDR1 and CDR2 loops are SNHLY and FYNNEI. Spanning cysteine to phenylalanine, the CDR3 consists of 11 amino acids. Just CDR3 DNA is preserved here, 33 bases in frame from base 1. On this clone itself: Its target antigen remains unknown. Base-call qualities are not available, and no considerably larger clone is one nucleotide away.

Libraries were made using the immunoSEQ multiplex PCR assay. The table comes from immuneACCESS by way of TCRdb, which keeps in-frame sequences with V and J called. Part of the clones is missing from these tables; in studies checked, under half for an unresolved V gene and the rest for unknown reasons. The sample table contains over 110,000 clones; only one count was recorded for over 85% of them. The leading ten clones occupy over 9% of the sample. Sequenced sample: blood. The TCR was taken from a man aged 25-45 years in good health. Rearrangement joined TRBV2 to TRBJ2-7; 8 middle bases align to TRBD1. CDR3 region: CAKGQGYEQYF. The DNA sequence follows: TGTGCCAAAGGACAGGGCTACGAGCAGTACTTC.